This record looks at one T cell receptor (beta chain) sequence and its context. Antigen specificity is unknown. The sample carries other DNA sequences with the same CDR3. PCR involved 60 Vbeta and 13 Jbeta primers. Sequenced by immunoSEQ multiplex PCR; TCRdb stores in-frame clones only, minus some. Here the sample spans about 130,000 clones, around 76% being singletons. This entry belongs to a study of cytomegalovirus exposure and HLA in healthy donors. At the level of the study: Earlier results showed 90 million to 130 million unique TCR beta sequences derived from approximately 170 million T cells.

Study conclusions and caveats: CMV serostatus was the sole immune exposure data available. Trimming of TCR beta V- and J-genes showed a link, identified in a later analysis, to a missense DCLRE1C variant.

CDR3 length: 17 amino acids. The V gene lost 0 bases and the J gene lost 2 bases, with 14 bases spanning the gap. Germline V gene lookup returns CDR1 MNHNS and CDR2 SASEGT. The V gene is TRBV6-1, the J gene TRBJ2-4; maybe TRBD2 (5 bases). The receptor's source is a male donor in good health and CMV-seronegative. The specimen was PBMCs. CDR3 coding DNA: TGTGCCAGCAGTGAAGCGGCGTCGGGAAGATCCAAAAACATTCAGTACTTC. It yields the protein CASSEAASGRSKNIQYF.